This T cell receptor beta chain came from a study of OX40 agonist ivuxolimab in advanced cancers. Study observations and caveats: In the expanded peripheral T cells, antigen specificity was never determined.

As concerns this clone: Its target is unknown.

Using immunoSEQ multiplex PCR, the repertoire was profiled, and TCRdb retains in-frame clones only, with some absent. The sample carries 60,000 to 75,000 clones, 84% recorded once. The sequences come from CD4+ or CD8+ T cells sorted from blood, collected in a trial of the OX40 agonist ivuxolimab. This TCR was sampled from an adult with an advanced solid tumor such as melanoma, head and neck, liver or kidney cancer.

This CDR3 reads CASRKKKYEQYF. The CDR3 region has the DNA TGTGCCAGCAGGAAGAAAAAGTACGAGCAGTACTTC. The rearrangement uses TRBV11-2 and TRBJ2-7; no firm D call. CDR1 and CDR2 (germline): SGHAT, FQNNGV. This CDR3 region has 12 residues. V dropped 6 bases and J dropped 4 bases, with 10 bases sitting between them.